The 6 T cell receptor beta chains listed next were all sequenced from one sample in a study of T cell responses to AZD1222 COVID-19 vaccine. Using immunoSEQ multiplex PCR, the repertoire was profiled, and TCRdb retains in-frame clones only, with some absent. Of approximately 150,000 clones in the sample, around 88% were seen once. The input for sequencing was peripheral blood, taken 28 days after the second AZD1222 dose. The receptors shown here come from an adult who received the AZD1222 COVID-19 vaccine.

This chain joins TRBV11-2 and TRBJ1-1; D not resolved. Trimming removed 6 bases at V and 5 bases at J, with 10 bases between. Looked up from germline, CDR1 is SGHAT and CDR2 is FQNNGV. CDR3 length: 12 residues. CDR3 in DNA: TGTGCCAGCAGTCGAGTGGCGACTGAAGCTTTCTTT. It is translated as CASSRVATEAFF.

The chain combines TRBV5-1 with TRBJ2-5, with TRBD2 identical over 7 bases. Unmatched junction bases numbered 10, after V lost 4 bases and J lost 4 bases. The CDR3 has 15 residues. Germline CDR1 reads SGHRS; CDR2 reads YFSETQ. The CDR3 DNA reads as TGCGCCAGCAGCCCCGGGACTACCCGGGGAGAGACCCAGTACTTC. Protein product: CASSPGTTRGETQYF.

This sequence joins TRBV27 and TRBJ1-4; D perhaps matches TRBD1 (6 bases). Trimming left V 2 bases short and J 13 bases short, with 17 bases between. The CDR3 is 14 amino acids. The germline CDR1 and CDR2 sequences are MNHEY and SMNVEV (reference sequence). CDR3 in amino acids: CASSLRTASSLLFF. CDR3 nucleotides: TGTGCCAGCAGTTTACGGACAGCGAGTTCTTTACTGTTTTTT.

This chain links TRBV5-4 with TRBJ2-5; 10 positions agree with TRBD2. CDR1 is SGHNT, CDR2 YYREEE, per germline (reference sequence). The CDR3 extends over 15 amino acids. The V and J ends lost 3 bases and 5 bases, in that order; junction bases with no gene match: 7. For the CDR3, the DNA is TGTGCCAGCAGCTCCAAAGCGGGGGGGGAGGAGACCCAGTACTTC. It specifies CASSSKAGGEETQYF.

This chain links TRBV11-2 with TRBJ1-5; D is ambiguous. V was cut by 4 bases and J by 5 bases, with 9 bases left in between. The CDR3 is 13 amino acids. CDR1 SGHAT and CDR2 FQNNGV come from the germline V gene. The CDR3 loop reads CASSSSVYQPQHF. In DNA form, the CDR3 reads TGTGCCAGCAGCTCCTCAGTTTATCAGCCCCAGCATTTT.

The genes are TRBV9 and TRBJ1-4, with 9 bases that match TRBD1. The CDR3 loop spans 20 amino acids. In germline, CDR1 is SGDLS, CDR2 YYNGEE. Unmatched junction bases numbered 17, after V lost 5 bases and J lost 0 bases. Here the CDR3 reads CASRPTPADRGIATNEKLFF. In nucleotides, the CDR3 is TGTGCCAGCAGGCCGACCCCCGCCGACAGGGGGATTGCAACTAATGAAAAACTGTTTTTT.